This section outlines one T cell receptor beta chain sequence together with its context. Its antigen is undetermined. CDR3 size: 14 residues. Trimming removed 5 bases from V and 2 bases from J, with 10 bases in between. Germline CDR1 SGHVS, CDR2 FQNEAQ. This entry belongs to a study of cytomegalovirus exposure and HLA in healthy donors. As for the study in general: One earlier analysis, a look at 150 million to 200 million T cells, found roughly 120 million unique TCR beta sequences.

Regarding the study as a whole: Researchers counted around 180 TCR beta chains as cytomegalovirus-associated. Reportedly, HLA-A and HLA-B alleles of most subjects were accurately predicted from TCR beta. Within an earlier analysis, most TCR beta V segments proved productive either about 87% or about 30% of the time.

The PCR employed 60 Vbeta primers together with 13 Jbeta primers. Using immunoSEQ multiplex PCR, the repertoire was profiled, and TCRdb retains in-frame clones only, with some absent. The data contain 200,000 to 250,000 clones, around four fifths of them singletons. The sequencing input was PBMCs. The receptor comes from a middle-aged woman in good health and CMV-seronegative. The chain has TRBV7-8 and TRBJ1-5, with TRBD1 as a possible D gene (5 bases). CDR3 sequence reads: CASSVAGGNQPQHF. In DNA form, the CDR3 reads TGTGCCAGCAGCGTCGCGGGGGGCAATCAGCCCCAGCATTTT. Based on the CDR3 plus reference TRBV7-8 and TRBJ1-5, the full variable domain is GAGVSQSPRYKVAKRGQDVALRCDPISGHVSLFWYQQALGQGPEFLTYFQNEAQLDKSGLPSDRFFAERPEGSVSTLKIQRTQQEDSAVYLCASSVAGGNQPQHFGDGTRLSIL.